Included here is one T cell receptor (beta chain) sequence, with context. The clone's antigen remains unknown. The input lacks base qualities; no much larger clone sits a single base away. Receptor amplification or capture employed the immunoSEQ multiplex PCR assay. The table was pulled from immuneACCESS by TCRdb, which kept in-frame rearrangements only. Such tables lose some clones; where checked, under half of the loss comes from unresolved V genes, and the rest has no known cause. The table for this sample lists 57,000 or so clones; under 95% of them were counted only once. Around 1.3% of the sample lies in the top ten. The sample belongs to a study of T cell changes during pregnancy in multiple sclerosis (dated by TCRdb to the late 2010s). With regard to the full study: Changes in the T cell repertoire over the course of pregnancy were examined in this study in women with multiple sclerosis.

The germline V and J ends show losses of 0 bases and 6 bases respectively, and no gene match explains 5 bases of the junction. CDR1 SGDLS and CDR2 YYNGEE are derived from the germline V gene. From its cysteine to its phenylalanine, the CDR3 spans 14 amino acids. Only CDR3 DNA remains: 42 bases, in frame from the first base. The sequence was obtained from a female donor with multiple sclerosis, enrolled in a pregnancy study. The sample was peripheral blood, taken in the second trimester of pregnancy. This chain joins TRBV9 to TRBJ2-7, and 8 junctional nucleotides match TRBD1. The CDR3 region reads CASSVAPQGGEQYF. The sequence in DNA is TGTGCCAGCAGCGTAGCCCCACAGGGGGGCGAGCAGTACTTC.